The 26 T cell receptor beta chains in this list originate from one sample, sequenced in a study of T cells in Graves' hyperthyroidism and ophthalmopathy. RNA transcripts were the template for amplifying TCR beta CDR3 regions. The HTBI primer set was used in a first-round RT-PCR of the TCR CDR3. TCRdb re-called the multiplex PCR reads through MiXCR, storing one row per CDR3 protein. The data hold around 340,000 distinct CDR3 sequences, with over 20% observed a single time. The sample consisted of blood. These receptors were obtained from a woman between 50 and 59 years old with Graves' hyperthyroidism.

This clonotype was seen more than once but under ten times. The chain uses TRBV27 and TRBJ1-6; the match to TRBD1 covers 7 bases. The CDR3 runs 19 residues. The V gene's germline CDR1 is MNHEY and CDR2 SMNVEV (reference sequence). After removal of 2 bases from V and 0 bases from J, the junction contained 10 bases not matched to a gene. This CDR3 reads CASSLIGTVLSSYNSPLHF. DNA of the CDR3: TGTGCCAGCAGTTTAATTGGGACAGTACTAAGCTCCTATAATTCACCCCTCCACTTT.

The chain has TRBV20-1 and TRBJ1-2, with 7 bases identical to TRBD1. Germline V gene sequence: CDR1 DFQATT, CDR2 SNEGSKA (reference sequence). The V and J ends lost 0 bases and 3 bases, in that order; junction bases with no gene match: 7. This CDR3 is 15 amino acids long. Here the CDR3 reads CSARDPDRVHYGYTF. The CDR3 DNA reads TGCAGTGCTAGAGATCCCGACAGGGTGCACTATGGCTACACCTTC.

This clonotype was seen at least ten times. The rearrangement links TRBV20-1 to TRBJ2-5; possible D gene TRBD2, 5 bases. The CDR3 runs to 13 residues. CDR1 and CDR2 (germline): DFQATT, SNEGSKA (reference sequence). With 4 bases removed from V and 4 bases from J, the gap between germline ends came to 13 bases. CDR3 nucleotides: TGCAGTGCTATAGAGGGTTTGTCAGAGACCCAGTACTTC. As protein: CSAIEGLSETQYF.

At least ten counts were recorded for this clonotype. V is TRBV2 and J is TRBJ1-1; no firm D call. Trimming left V 4 bases short and J 2 bases short, with 14 bases between. The CDR3 has 15 amino acids. The germline V gene has CDR1 SNHLY and CDR2 FYNNEI. The CDR3 region has the DNA TGTGCCAGCAGTGCGAACTTGGTATCTAACACTGAAGCTTTCTTT. Residues: CASSANLVSNTEAFF.

This clonotype was seen repeatedly, ten times or more. The rearrangement links TRBV7-9 to TRBJ2-1; the D is unclear. The CDR3 is 14 residues long. V was shortened by 1 base and J by 0 bases, with 4 bases between the two germline ends. Per germline, CDR1 SEHNR and CDR2 FQNEAQ (reference sequence). CDR3 DNA sequence: TGTGCCAGCAGCTTAGTCCCCTCCTACAATGAGCAGTTCTTC. Its protein product is CASSLVPSYNEQFF.

This clonotype qualifies as medium-sized. The germline gene is not matched at one end of the junction; a read error may be the cause. The CDR3, as DNA: TGTGCCAGCAGCCCGACTAGCGGATCCACAGATACGCAGTATTTT. Translating gives CASSPTSGSTDTQYF. The chain employs TRBV5-1 and TRBJ2-3; 9 nucleotides align to TRBD2. The length of the CDR3 is 15 residues. Germline lookup yields CDR1 SGHRS and CDR2 YFSETQ.

V is TRBV19 and J is TRBJ2-1, with TRBD2 matching 10 bases. The V segment lost 3 bases and the J segment 2 bases; nucleotides outside the gene matches: 10. This CDR3 contains 18 residues. Germline V CDR1 and CDR2: LNHDA, SQIVND (reference sequence). The CDR3 protein is CASSMNVGLAVTYNEQFF. DNA of the CDR3: TGTGCCAGTAGTATGAATGTTGGACTAGCGGTTACCTACAATGAGCAGTTCTTC.

This clonotype occurred many times. The chain employs TRBV6-1 and TRBJ2-3; D is unclear. Trimming removed 4 bases from V and 3 bases from J, with 11 bases in between. The CDR3 consists of 14 residues. Germline V gene data show CDR1 as MNHNS and CDR2 as SASEGT. For the CDR3, the DNA is TGTGCCAGCAGTGGCCTGACCACTACAGATACGCAGTATTTT. Translating gives CASSGLTTTDTQYF.

This chain links TRBV2 with TRBJ1-1, with D tentatively TRBD1 (6 bases). Trimming removed 6 bases from V and 6 bases from J, with 20 bases in between. CDR1 SNHLY and CDR2 FYNNEI come from the germline V gene. CDR3 length: 15 residues. The CDR3, as DNA: TGTGCCAGCAGAATCTTAACAGGGACCCGAGCTGAAGCTTTCTTT. Residues: CASRILTGTRAEAFF. The whole variable domain, filled in from reference TRBV2 and TRBJ1-1, reads EPEVTQTPSHQVTQMGQEVILRCVPISNHLYFYWYRQILGQKVEFLVSFYNNEISEKSEIFDDQFSVERPDGSNFTLKIRSTKLEDSAMYFCASRILTGTRAEAFFGQGTRLTVV.

The chain links TRBV20-1 to TRBJ1-1, with D maybe TRBD1 (6 bases). This CDR3 contains 15 residues. Germline assignment: CDR1 DFQATT and CDR2 SNEGSKA (reference sequence). V lost 1 base and J 10 bases, leaving 22 bases between the germline ends. CDR3 sequence: CSARAGSEASQGAFF. The CDR3 DNA reads TGCAGTGCTAGAGCAGGGTCTGAAGCATCACAGGGAGCTTTCTTT.

This clonotype was found many times. This rearrangement joins TRBV5-8 to TRBJ2-2; D remains ambiguous. The CDR3 loop spans 11 amino acids. The ends were cut back, 1 base at V and 14 bases at J, with 9 bases in the middle. The germline V gene has CDR1 SGHTS and CDR2 YDEGEE. This CDR3 is CASSLFSDLFF. In DNA form, the CDR3 reads TGTGCCAGCAGCTTGTTTTCAGACCTGTTTTTT.

In this sample, this clonotype turned up many times. This sequence joins TRBV5-6 and TRBJ2-7; TRBD1 aligns across 8 bases. Germline assignment: CDR1 SGHDT and CDR2 YYEEEE. Trimming at V came to 0 bases and at J to 1 base, leaving 3 bases not matched to a gene. The CDR3 loop spans 15 amino acids. The CDR3 nucleotides read TGTGCCAGCAGCTTGGGGGACAGGAGTTCCTACGAGCAGTACTTC. Translated: CASSLGDRSSYEQYF. Together with reference TRBV5-6 and TRBJ2-7, the CDR3 gives the full variable domain: DAGVTQSPTHLIKTRGQQVTLRCSPKSGHDTVSWYQQALGQGPQFIFQYYEEEERQRGNFPDRFSGHQFPNYSSELNVNALLLGDSALYLCASSLGDRSSYEQYFGPGTRLTVT.

The genes are TRBV20-1 and TRBJ2-5; D unresolved. This CDR3 comprises 12 residues. Germline V gene lookup returns CDR1 DFQATT and CDR2 SNEGSKA (reference sequence). Trimming removed 4 bases from V and 5 bases from J, with 11 bases in between. CDR3 nucleotides: TGCAGTGCTATGGTGGGTTACGAGACCCAGTACTTC. Translation gives CSAMVGYETQYF.

This clonotype appeared a few times. Given a much more abundant clone one base away, this may be a read error. The chain is built from TRBV10-3 and TRBJ1-5, with 10 nucleotides matching TRBD1. The length of the CDR3 is 15 residues. Per germline, CDR1 ENHRY and CDR2 SYGVKD. Unmatched junction bases numbered 10, after V lost 10 bases and J lost 4 bases. In DNA form, the CDR3 reads TGTGCCAGCGGGACAGGGGCCATAGGAAATCAGCCCCAGCATTTT. It is translated as CASGTGAIGNQPQHF.

The CDR3 sequence: CAIRGGDNQPQHF. Here the CDR3 DNA reads TGTGCCATCAGAGGGGGTGACAATCAGCCCCAGCATTTT. V gene TRBV10-3 combines with J gene TRBJ1-5; possible D gene TRBD1, 6 bases. The CDR3 is 13 amino acids. The germline gives CDR1 ENHRY, CDR2 SYGVKD. Trimming removed 6 bases at V and 3 bases at J, with 9 bases between.

This clonotype was seen at least ten times. The chain employs TRBV27 and TRBJ2-7; D call uncertain. The CDR3 has 11 amino acids. Trimming took 6 bases from V and 5 from J, leaving 8 bases between them. Germline loops: CDR1 MNHEY, CDR2 SMNVEV (reference sequence). The CDR3 coding sequence is TGTGCCAGCAGCTTGGGCAACGAGCAGTACTTC. Translating it yields CASSLGNEQYF.

This clonotype was seen ten or more times. The chain carries TRBV12-5 and TRBJ1-1, with D possibly being TRBD1 (5 bases). Germline V gene data show CDR1 as LGHNT and CDR2 as FRNRAP. The CDR3 contains 17 residues. V was shortened by 0 bases and J by 5 bases, with 19 bases between the two germline ends. In DNA form, the CDR3 reads TGTGCTAGTGGTTTGGTACCGTTCGGGGGTGAGAAAACTGAAGCTTTCTTT. This sequence encodes CASGLVPFGGEKTEAFF.

The gene calls are TRBV28 and TRBJ1-2, with D hard to call. V lost 3 bases and J lost 7, with 6 bases in between. Germline V gives CDR1 MDHEN, CDR2 SYDVKM. This CDR3 spans 11 amino acids. The CDR3 reads CASSFLGGYTF. The CDR3 DNA sequence: TGTGCCAGCAGTTTCTTAGGTGGCTACACCTTC.

The chain employs TRBV12-3 or TRBV12-4 and TRBJ1-1; D gene unclear. The CDR3 runs 14 residues. V was pared by 5 bases and J by 4 bases, with 14 bases between. In nucleotides, the CDR3 is TGTGCCAGCAGTCCCGCAGGCTCCGGCACTGAAGCTTTCTTT. Protein product: CASSPAGSGTEAFF.

The chain is built from TRBV5-1 and TRBJ2-1; 9 positions agree with TRBD2. The CDR3 is 16 residues long. Trimming at V came to 4 bases and at J to 5 bases, leaving 10 bases not matched to a gene. Germline loops: CDR1 SGHRS, CDR2 YFSETQ. The CDR3 reads CASSPQREVIHNEQFF. The CDR3, as DNA: TGCGCCAGCAGCCCACAGCGGGAGGTCATCCACAATGAGCAGTTCTTC.

The V gene is TRBV3-1, the J gene TRBJ1-3; D is unclear. V lost 3 bases and J 2 bases, leaving 8 bases between the germline ends. The CDR3 runs to 14 residues. Germline CDR1 LGHDT, CDR2 YNNKEL (reference sequence). The CDR3 here is CASSHRSPGNTIYF. CDR3 nucleotides: TGTGCCAGCAGCCACCGGTCCCCTGGAAACACCATATATTTT.

This clonotype has at least ten counts. The chain carries TRBV28 and TRBJ2-7; a weak D match, TRBD2 (6 bases). Germline lookup yields CDR1 MDHEN and CDR2 SYDVKM. Trimming took off 5 bases at V and 6 bases at J, with 11 bases between the two ends. This CDR3 spans 12 amino acids. This CDR3 reads CASSQPEGEQYF. The CDR3, as DNA: TGTGCCAGCAGTCAACCGGAGGGCGAGCAGTACTTC.

The chain couples TRBV9 to TRBJ2-7; 7 bases align to TRBD1. The germline V gene has CDR1 SGDLS and CDR2 YYNGEE. The V segment lost 4 bases and the J segment 3 bases; nucleotides outside the gene matches: 7. This CDR3 contains 14 residues. In nucleotides, the CDR3 is TGTGCCAGCAGCCCCTGGACAGGAAACTACGAGCAGTACTTC. Its protein product is CASSPWTGNYEQYF.

V is TRBV27 and J is TRBJ2-7, with D possibly being TRBD1 (7 bases). Between the trimmed V and J ends, which lost 1 base and 0 bases, there was a span of 19 bases. Germline V gives CDR1 MNHEY, CDR2 SMNVEV (reference sequence). This CDR3 contains 18 residues. CDR3 in amino acids: CASSLFGTAGGYSYEQYF. Written as DNA, the CDR3 is TGTGCCAGCAGTTTATTCGGGACAGCGGGCGGGTACTCCTACGAGCAGTACTTC.

The chain joins TRBV12-3 or TRBV12-4 to TRBJ2-1; D might be TRBD1 (5 bases). The CDR3 sequence is 12 residues long. Trimming left V 9 bases short and J 12 bases short, with 18 bases between. CDR3 protein: CASTLDMGTQFF. The DNA for the CDR3 is TGTGCCAGTACCTTGGACATGGGTACGCAGTTCTTC.

The chain links TRBV20-1 to TRBJ1-5, with a tentative D call TRBD1 (6 bases). The CDR3 sequence is 15 residues long. V was cut by 0 bases and J by 7 bases, with 16 bases left in between. The germline CDR1 and CDR2 sequences are DFQATT and SNEGSKA (reference sequence). The CDR3 DNA is TGCAGTGCTAGAGATCCGCGGGGGGCGACCCAGCCCCAGCATTTT. Its translation: CSARDPRGATQPQHF.